A selection of T cell receptor beta chains follows, all from one sample in a study of control samples from healthy donors and cancer patients. Method: immunoSEQ multiplex PCR; TCRdb's copy keeps in-frame clones and lacks some. The sample shows around 85,000 clones, around nine tenths of them seen only once. The specimen sequenced was blood. These receptors originate from a woman in her sixties or seventies in good health. The CDR3 runs from the conserved cysteine through the conserved F or W. Fields, in order: clone size, J gene, V gene, D gene, CDR3 DNA, CDR3 protein. The D gene is left open where the match is weak. Part of the rows lack a size; the others show once, few, many or a class for expanded clones.

.	TRBJ2-7	TRBV4-2	.	TGTGCCAGCAGCCAAGACTCTCATGCGGGATTAACCTACGAGCAGTACTTC	CASSQDSHAGLTYEQYF
.	TRBJ2-7	TRBV10-1	.	TGCGCCAGCAGTGAGCTAACGGACGCGTCCTACGAGCAGTACTTC	CASSELTDASYEQYF
once	TRBJ1-1	TRBV7-9	.	TGTGCCAGCTCCCCCCAGGTGAACACTGAAGCTTTCTTT	CASSPQVNTEAFF
.	TRBJ1-5	TRBV2	.	TGTGCCAGCAGTGGAAGGATGGGGGCCAGCAATCAGCCCCAGCATTTT	CASSGRMGASNQPQHF
.	TRBJ2-2	TRBV7-8	TRBD1	TGTGCCAGCAGCCCGAGGGACAGGTTTAGGGCCGGGGAGCTGTTTTTT	CASSPRDRFRAGELFF
.	TRBJ2-5	TRBV10-3	TRBD2	TGTGCCATCAGTGAGCTAGCGGGAGAGACCCAGTACTTC	CAISELAGETQYF
.	TRBJ1-5	TRBV28	TRBD1	TGTGCCAGCATCACTGACAGGGGGCCTAGCAATCAGCCCCAGCATTTT	CASITDRGPSNQPQHF
.	TRBJ1-5	TRBV4-3	.	TGCGCCAGCAGCCAAGTGGGGGGCGGCAATCAGCCCCAGCATTTT	CASSQVGGGNQPQHF
.	TRBJ2-1	TRBV10-3	.	TGTGCCATCAGTGAGGGGGCGTCCTACAATGAGCAGTTCTTC	CAISEGASYNEQFF
once	TRBJ2-1	TRBV28	.	TGTGCCAGCAGTTTAGAGGGACGGCAGTTCTTC	CASSLEGRQFF
.	TRBJ2-3	TRBV9	.	TGTGCCAGCAGCGTAGTAGGTTCGGGCACAGATACGCAGTATTTT	CASSVVGSGTDTQYF
.	TRBJ1-1	TRBV7-9	.	TGTGCCAGCAGCCTGGACACTGAAGCTTTCTTT	CASSLDTEAFF
once	TRBJ1-4	TRBV2	.	TGTGCCAGCTCTGTCTATAATGAAAAACTGTTTTTT	CASSVYNEKLFF
.	TRBJ2-7	TRBV6-2/TRBV6-3	.	TGTGCCAGCAGTTACCGGACAGTGGTGGCCTACGAGCAGTACTTC	CASSYRTVVAYEQYF
.	TRBJ2-7	TRBV7-9	.	TGTGCCAGCAGCTTAGGTCCTGGGTACGAGCAGTACTTC	CASSLGPGYEQYF
.	TRBJ2-7	TRBV4-2	TRBD2	TGTGCCAGCAGCCAAGTAGCGGGCGACGAGCAGTACTTC	CASSQVAGDEQYF
.	TRBJ2-3	TRBV6-2/TRBV6-3	.	TGTGCCAGCAGTTACTGGGGGCATCGGAATACAGATACGCAGTATTTT	CASSYWGHRNTDTQYF
few	TRBJ2-7	TRBV12-5	.	TGTGCTAGTGGTTTGGTATCCGTGTCGGGCGGAAAGATCTCCTACGAGCAGTACTTC	CASGLVSVSGGKISYEQYF
.	TRBJ2-3	TRBV18	.	TGTGCCAGCTCACCCTCAGGGGAGCGAGGCACAGATACGCAGTATTTT	CASSPSGERGTDTQYF
.	TRBJ2-3	TRBV30	TRBD2	TGTGCCTGGAGTCGGCTAGCGGGGGGCCTAGATACGCAGTATTTT	CAWSRLAGGLDTQYF
.	TRBJ2-5	TRBV30	TRBD1	TGTGCCTGGAGTATTAAGACAGGGGCACAAGAGACCCAGTACTTC	CAWSIKTGAQETQYF
once	TRBJ2-5	TRBV28	.	TGTGCCAGCAGTCCCTTTGGACGCGGGCGAGAGACCCAGTACTTC	CASSPFGRGRETQYF
.	TRBJ2-7	TRBV4-1	.	TGCGCCAGCAGCCAAGATTTATGGGAGCAGTACTTC	CASSQDLWEQYF
.	TRBJ2-1	TRBV5-6	.	TGTGCCAGCAGCTTGTTTTCCGAGCAGTTCTTC	CASSLFSEQFF
few	TRBJ1-5	TRBV18	TRBD1	TGTGCCAGCCTACCTGCCAGGGGGAGAAGCAATCAGCCCCAGCATTTT	CASLPARGRSNQPQHF
.	TRBJ2-2	TRBV10-3	TRBD2	TGTGCCATCAGCCCTACTAGCGGGGGCGCCGGAACCGGGGAGCTGTTTTTT	CAISPTSGGAGTGELFF
.	TRBJ1-1	TRBV3-1/TRBV3-2	TRBD1	TGTGCCAGCAGCACATGGACAGGGAATGAAGCTTTCTTT	CASSTWTGNEAFF